The T cell receptor beta chain described here comes from a study of T cells in localized non-small cell lung cancer. With respect to this clone: Its target is unknown.

Method: immunoSEQ multiplex PCR; TCRdb's copy keeps in-frame clones and lacks some. The data show some 78,000 clones, roughly 86% seen once. This CDR3 is 16 amino acids long. Germline-derived CDR1 and CDR2 are SGHTA and FQGNSA. V lost 5 bases to trimming and J lost 3 bases; unmatched junction nucleotides: 12. Overall study findings and caveats: Longer overall survival accompanied higher blood T cell density. Of the tissues analyzed, uninvolved adjacent lung showed maximal T cell clonality, greater than tumor.

Material: peripheral blood, obtained before any cancer treatment. The chain carries TRBV7-2 and TRBJ2-7, with 8 bases matching TRBD1. The sequence derives from a man aged 35-69 years with stage I lung adenocarcinoma. CDR3 in DNA: TGTGCCAGCAGCATAAGAGGACAGGGTATGGTCTACGAGCAGTACTTC. The encoded protein is CASSIRGQGMVYEQYF.